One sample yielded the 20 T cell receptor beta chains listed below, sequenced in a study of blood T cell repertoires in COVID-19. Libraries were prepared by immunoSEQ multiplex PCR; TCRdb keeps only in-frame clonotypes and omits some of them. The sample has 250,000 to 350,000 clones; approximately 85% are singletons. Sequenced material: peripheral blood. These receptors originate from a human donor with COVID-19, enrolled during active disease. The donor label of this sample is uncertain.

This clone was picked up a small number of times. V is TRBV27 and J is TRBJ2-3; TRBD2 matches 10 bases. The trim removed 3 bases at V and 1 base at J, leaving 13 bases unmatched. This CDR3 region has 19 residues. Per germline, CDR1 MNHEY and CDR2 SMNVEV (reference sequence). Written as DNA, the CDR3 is TGTGCCAGCAGTTTTAATCCAAGCGGGAGGGCCACGGGCACAGATACGCAGTATTTT. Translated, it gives CASSFNPSGRATGTDTQYF.

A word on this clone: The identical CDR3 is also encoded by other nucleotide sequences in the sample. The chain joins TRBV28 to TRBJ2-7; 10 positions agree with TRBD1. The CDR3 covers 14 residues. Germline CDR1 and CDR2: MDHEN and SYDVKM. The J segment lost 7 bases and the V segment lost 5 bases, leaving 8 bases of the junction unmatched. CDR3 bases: TGTGCCAGCAGTCCTCGACAGGGGGCCGATGAGCAGTACTTC. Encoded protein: CASSPRQGADEQYF.

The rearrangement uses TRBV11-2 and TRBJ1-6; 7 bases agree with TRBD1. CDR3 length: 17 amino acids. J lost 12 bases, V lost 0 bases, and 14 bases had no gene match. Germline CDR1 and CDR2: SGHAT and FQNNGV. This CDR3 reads CASSLDKNRQGGEPLHF. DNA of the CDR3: TGTGCCAGCAGCTTAGATAAAAATAGGCAGGGGGGTGAACCCCTCCACTTT.

The CDR3 reads CASSLRQGYLTEAFF. CDR3 in DNA: TGCGCCAGCAGCTTGCGACAGGGGTATTTGACTGAAGCTTTCTTT. The gene calls are TRBV5-1 and TRBJ1-1; TRBD1 agrees at 8 bases. Germline lookup yields CDR1 SGHRS and CDR2 YFSETQ. This CDR3 has 15 amino acids. V trimming: 1 base; J trimming: 5 bases; junction bases outside the gene matches: 7.

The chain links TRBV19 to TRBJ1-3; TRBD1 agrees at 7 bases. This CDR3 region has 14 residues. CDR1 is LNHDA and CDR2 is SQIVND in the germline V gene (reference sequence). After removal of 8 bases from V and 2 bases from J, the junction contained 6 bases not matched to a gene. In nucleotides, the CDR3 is TGTGCCAGTGCCCGGGGGACAGCTGGAAACACCATATATTTT. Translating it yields CASARGTAGNTIYF.

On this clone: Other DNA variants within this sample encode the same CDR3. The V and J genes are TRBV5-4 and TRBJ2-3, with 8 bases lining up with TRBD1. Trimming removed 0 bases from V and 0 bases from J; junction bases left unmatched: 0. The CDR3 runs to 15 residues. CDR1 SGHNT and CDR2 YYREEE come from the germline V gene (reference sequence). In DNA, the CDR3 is TGTGCCAGCAGCTTGGACAGGGGGAGCACAGATACGCAGTATTTT. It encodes CASSLDRGSTDTQYF.

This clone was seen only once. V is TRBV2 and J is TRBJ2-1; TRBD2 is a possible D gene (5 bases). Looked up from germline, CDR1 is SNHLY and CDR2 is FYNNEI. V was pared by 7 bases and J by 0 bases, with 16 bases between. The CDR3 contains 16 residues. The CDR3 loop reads CASTEGLLSSYNEQFF. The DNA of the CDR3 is TGTGCCAGCACCGAGGGCTTACTGAGCTCCTACAATGAGCAGTTCTTC.

The CDR3 loop reads CAARGTGDGETQYF. The DNA of the CDR3 is TGTGCCGCTCGGGGGACAGGGGACGGGGAGACCCAGTACTTC. This sequence joins TRBV10-3 and TRBJ2-5; 10 positions match TRBD1. CDR3 size: 14 residues. J was trimmed by 5 bases and V by 11 bases; bases with no gene match: 11. Germline lookup yields CDR1 ENHRY and CDR2 SYGVKD.

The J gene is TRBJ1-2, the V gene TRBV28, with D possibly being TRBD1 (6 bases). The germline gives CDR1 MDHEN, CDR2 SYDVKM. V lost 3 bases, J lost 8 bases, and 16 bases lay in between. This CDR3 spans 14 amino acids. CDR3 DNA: TGTGCCAGCAGTTTCAGGGGAGTCTCTCTGGGCTACACCTTC. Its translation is CASSFRGVSLGYTF.

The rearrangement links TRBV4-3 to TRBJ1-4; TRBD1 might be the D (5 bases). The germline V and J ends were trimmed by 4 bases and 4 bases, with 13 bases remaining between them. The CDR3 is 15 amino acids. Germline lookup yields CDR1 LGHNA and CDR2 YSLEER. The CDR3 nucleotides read TGCGCCAGCAGCCCCGTGGGGGGATTTAATGAAAAACTGTTTTTT. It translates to CASSPVGGFNEKLFF.

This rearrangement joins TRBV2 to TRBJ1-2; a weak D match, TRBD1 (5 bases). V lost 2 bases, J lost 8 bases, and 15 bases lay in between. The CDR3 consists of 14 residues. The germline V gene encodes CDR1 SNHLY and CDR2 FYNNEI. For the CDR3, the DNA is TGTGCCAGCAGTGAAATTCGGGGGTCGAAGGGCTACACCTTC. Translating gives CASSEIRGSKGYTF.

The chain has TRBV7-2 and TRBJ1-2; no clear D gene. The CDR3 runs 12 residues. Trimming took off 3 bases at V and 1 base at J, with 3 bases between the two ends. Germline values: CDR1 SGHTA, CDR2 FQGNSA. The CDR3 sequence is CASSFNNYGYTF. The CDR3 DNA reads TGTGCCAGCAGCTTCAATAACTATGGCTACACCTTC.

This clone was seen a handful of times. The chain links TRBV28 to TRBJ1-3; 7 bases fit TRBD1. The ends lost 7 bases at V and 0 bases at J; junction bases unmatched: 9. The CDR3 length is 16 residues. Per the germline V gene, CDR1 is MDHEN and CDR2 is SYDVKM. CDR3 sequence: CASIQATGLSGNTIYF. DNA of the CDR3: TGTGCCAGCATTCAAGCGACAGGGCTCTCTGGAAACACCATATATTTT.

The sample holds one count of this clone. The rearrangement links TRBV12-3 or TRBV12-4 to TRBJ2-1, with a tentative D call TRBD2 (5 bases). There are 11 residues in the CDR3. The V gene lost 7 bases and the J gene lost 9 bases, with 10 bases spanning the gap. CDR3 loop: CASKFAGEQFF. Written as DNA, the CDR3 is TGTGCCAGCAAATTCGCGGGTGAGCAGTTCTTC.

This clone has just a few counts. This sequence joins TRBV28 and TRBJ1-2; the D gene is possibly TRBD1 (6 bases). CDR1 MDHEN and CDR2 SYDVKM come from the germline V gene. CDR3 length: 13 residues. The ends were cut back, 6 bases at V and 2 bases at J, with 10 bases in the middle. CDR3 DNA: TGTGCCAGCAGCTATCAGGGGAACTATGGCTACACCTTC. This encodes CASSYQGNYGYTF.

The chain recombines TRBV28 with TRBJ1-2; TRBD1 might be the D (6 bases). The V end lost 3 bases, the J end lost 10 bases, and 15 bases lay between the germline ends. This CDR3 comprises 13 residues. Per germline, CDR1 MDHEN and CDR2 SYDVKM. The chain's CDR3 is CASSFLRQEFYTF. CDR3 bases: TGTGCCAGCAGTTTTCTCAGACAGGAGTTCTACACCTTC.

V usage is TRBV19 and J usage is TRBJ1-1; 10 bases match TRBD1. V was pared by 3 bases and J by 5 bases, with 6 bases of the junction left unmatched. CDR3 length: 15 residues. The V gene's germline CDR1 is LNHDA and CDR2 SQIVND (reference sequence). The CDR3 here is CASSIRQGARTEAFF. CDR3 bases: TGTGCCAGTAGTATTAGACAGGGGGCGCGAACTGAAGCTTTCTTT.

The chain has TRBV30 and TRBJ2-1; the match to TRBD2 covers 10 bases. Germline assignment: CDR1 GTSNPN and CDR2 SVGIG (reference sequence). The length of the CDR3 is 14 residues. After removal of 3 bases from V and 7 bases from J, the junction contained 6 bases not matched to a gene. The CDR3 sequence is CAWSRGLATNEQFF. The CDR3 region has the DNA TGTGCCTGGAGCAGGGGACTAGCGACGAATGAGCAGTTCTTC.

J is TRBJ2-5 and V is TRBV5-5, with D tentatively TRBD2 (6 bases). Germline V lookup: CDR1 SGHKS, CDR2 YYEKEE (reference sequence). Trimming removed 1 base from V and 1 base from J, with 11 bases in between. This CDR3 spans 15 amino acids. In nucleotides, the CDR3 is TGTGCCAGCAGCTTGCTAGCGTACTTCCAAGAGACCCAGTACTTC. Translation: CASSLLAYFQETQYF. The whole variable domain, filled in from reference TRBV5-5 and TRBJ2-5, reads DAGVTQSPTHLIKTRGQQVTLRCSPISGHKSVSWYQQVLGQGPQFIFQYYEKEERGRGNFPDRFSARQFPNYSSELNVNALLLGDSALYLCASSLLAYFQETQYFGPGTRLLVL.

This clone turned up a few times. The CDR3 loop reads CASSPRDLPTDTQYF. In nucleotides, the CDR3 is TGTGCCAGCAGCCCCCGGGACTTGCCCACAGATACGCAGTATTTT. The V call is TRBV9, the J call TRBJ2-3; possible D gene TRBD2, 6 bases. The germline V gene has CDR1 SGDLS and CDR2 YYNGEE. The CDR3 has 15 residues. The V and J ends lost 4 bases and 2 bases respectively, with 14 bases between them.